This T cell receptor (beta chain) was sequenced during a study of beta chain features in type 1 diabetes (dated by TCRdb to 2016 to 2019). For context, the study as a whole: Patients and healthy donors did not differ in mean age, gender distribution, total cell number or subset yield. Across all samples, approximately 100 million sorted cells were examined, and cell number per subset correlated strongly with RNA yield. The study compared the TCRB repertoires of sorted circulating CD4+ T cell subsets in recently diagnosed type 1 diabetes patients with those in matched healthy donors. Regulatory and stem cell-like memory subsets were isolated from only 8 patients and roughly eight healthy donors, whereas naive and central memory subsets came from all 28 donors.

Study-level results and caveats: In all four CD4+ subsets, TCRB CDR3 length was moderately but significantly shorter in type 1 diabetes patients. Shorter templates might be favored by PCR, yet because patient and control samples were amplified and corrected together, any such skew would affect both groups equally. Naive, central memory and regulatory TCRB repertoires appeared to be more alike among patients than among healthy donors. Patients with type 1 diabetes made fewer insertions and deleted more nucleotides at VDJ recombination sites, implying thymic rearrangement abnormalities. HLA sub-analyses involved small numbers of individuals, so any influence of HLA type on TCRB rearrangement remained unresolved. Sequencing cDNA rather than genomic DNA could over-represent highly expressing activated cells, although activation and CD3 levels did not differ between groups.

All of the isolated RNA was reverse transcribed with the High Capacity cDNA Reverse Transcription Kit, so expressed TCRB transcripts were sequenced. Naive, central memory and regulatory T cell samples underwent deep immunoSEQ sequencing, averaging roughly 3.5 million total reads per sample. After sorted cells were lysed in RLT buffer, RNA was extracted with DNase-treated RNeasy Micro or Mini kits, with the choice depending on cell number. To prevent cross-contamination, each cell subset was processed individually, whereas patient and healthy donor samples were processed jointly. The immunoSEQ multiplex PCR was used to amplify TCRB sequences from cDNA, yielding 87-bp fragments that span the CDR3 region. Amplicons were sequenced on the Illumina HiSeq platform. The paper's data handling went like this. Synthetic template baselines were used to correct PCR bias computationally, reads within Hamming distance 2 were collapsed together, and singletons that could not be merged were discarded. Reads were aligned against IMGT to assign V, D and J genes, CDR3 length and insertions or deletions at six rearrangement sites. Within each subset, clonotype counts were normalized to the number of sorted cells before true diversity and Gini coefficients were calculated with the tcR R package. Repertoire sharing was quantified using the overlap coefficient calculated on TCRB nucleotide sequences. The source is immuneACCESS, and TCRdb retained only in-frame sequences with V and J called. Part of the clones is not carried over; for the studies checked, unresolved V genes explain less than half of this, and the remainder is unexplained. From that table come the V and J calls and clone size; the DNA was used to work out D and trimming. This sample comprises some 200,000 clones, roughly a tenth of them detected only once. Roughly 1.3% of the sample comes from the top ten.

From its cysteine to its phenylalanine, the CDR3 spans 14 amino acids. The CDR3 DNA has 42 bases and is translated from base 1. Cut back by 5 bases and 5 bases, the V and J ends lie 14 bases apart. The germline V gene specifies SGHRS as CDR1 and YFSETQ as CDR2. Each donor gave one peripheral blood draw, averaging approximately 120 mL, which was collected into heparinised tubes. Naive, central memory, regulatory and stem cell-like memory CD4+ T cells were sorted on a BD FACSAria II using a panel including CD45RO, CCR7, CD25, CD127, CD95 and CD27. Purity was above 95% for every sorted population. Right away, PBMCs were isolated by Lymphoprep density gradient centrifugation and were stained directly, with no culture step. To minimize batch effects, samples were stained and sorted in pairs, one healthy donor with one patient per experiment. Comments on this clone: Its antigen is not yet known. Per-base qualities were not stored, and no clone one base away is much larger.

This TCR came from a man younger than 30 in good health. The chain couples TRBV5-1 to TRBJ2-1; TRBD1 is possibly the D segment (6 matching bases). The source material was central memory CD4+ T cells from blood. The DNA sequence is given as TGCGCCAGCAGGGAACAGGGACCGAACAATGAGCAGTTCTTC. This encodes CASREQGPNNEQFF.